One sample yielded the 31 T cell receptor beta chains listed below, sequenced in a study of blood T cell repertoires in COVID-19. Method: immunoSEQ multiplex PCR; TCRdb's copy keeps in-frame clones and lacks some. The sample carries roughly 29,000 clones, about 85% recorded once. The material sequenced was peripheral blood. Receptors originate from a human donor in a cohort sampled during active COVID-19.

The chain links TRBV6-5 to TRBJ2-7; TRBD1 matches 7 bases. CDR3 length: 15 residues. Germline V gene data show CDR1 as MNHEY and CDR2 as SVGAGI. The V and J ends lost 2 bases and 2 bases, in that order; junction bases with no gene match: 6. The CDR3 spells CASSYALTGAYEQYF. The CDR3 region has the DNA TGTGCCAGCAGTTACGCATTAACAGGGGCCTACGAGCAGTACTTC.

This chain joins TRBV7-8 and TRBJ2-7; 10 nucleotides match TRBD2. Germline V CDR1 and CDR2: SGHVS, FQNEAQ. The CDR3 is 14 amino acids. Trimming at V came to 5 bases and at J to 4 bases, leaving 5 bases not matched to a gene. The DNA for the CDR3 is TGTGCCAGCAGCCCAGCGGGAGGGCCGTACGAGCAGTACTTC. This sequence encodes CASSPAGGPYEQYF.

The V call is TRBV6-6, the J call TRBJ1-5; no clear D gene. The ends were cut back, 0 bases at V and 5 bases at J, with 8 bases in the middle. The CDR3 runs 14 residues. Germline V gene sequence: CDR1 MNHNY, CDR2 SVGAGI (reference sequence). CDR3 sequence (DNA): TGTGCCAGCAGTTACTCGCTGTCAGATCAGCCCCAGCATTTT. Its translation: CASSYSLSDQPQHF.

This clone appeared a few times. The genes are TRBV2 and TRBJ1-2, with D uncertain. The length of the CDR3 is 12 residues. Germline loops: CDR1 SNHLY, CDR2 FYNNEI. The V and J ends lost 6 bases and 2 bases respectively, with 7 bases between them. The CDR3 region has the DNA TGTGCCAGCAGCCAAACAAACTATGGCTACACCTTC. It specifies CASSQTNYGYTF.

The V gene is TRBV10-3, the J gene TRBJ1-5; 8 bases agree with TRBD1. V trimming: 10 bases; J trimming: 5 bases; junction bases outside the gene matches: 7. Germline CDR1 ENHRY, CDR2 SYGVKD. The CDR3 extends over 13 amino acids. The CDR3 here is CATGQGWDQPQHF. As DNA, the CDR3 is TGTGCCACTGGACAGGGCTGGGATCAGCCCCAGCATTTT.

The chain recombines TRBV12-5 with TRBJ2-7, with 9 bases aligning to TRBD1. Losses at the gene ends were 2 bases for V and 4 bases for J; bases not matched to a gene: 12. Germline values: CDR1 LGHNT, CDR2 FRNRAP. The length of the CDR3 is 17 residues. The CDR3 DNA sequence: TGTGCTAGTGGTTTGCCAAGCCTCGGGACAGGGACTTACGAGCAGTACTTC. This translates into CASGLPSLGTGTYEQYF.

The chain combines TRBV7-3 with TRBJ2-7; maybe TRBD1 (5 bases). The CDR3 has 14 residues. V was clipped by 5 bases and J by 0 bases, with 11 bases between them. Germline CDR1 is SGHTA and CDR2 is FQGTGA. CDR3 region: CASSPQESSYEQYF. CDR3 coding DNA: TGTGCCAGCAGCCCACAGGAGAGCTCCTACGAGCAGTACTTC.

This chain connects TRBV4-2 to TRBJ2-5; D might be TRBD2 (7 bases). Trimming stripped 3 bases from V and 5 bases from J, with 25 bases between. Germline V gene sequence: CDR1 LGHNA, CDR2 YNFKEQ. This CDR3 region has 18 residues. The CDR3 protein is CASSQDEGGGAGSETQYF. DNA for the CDR3: TGTGCCAGCAGCCAGGACGAAGGAGGGGGGGCAGGGAGCGAGACCCAGTACTTC.

This clone was counted once. One junction end does not reproduce the germline sequence, and a read error may be involved. V and J are TRBV5-3 and TRBJ1-4; tentatively, D is TRBD1 (5 bases). Being an ORF, TRBV5-3 has a function that is uncertain. The CDR3 sequence is 11 residues long. The CDR3 DNA sequence: TGTGCCAGAAGCATCGACAGTCTTCGAGTTTTT. This codes for CARSIDSLRVF.

This chain joins TRBV29-1 and TRBJ1-2, with a weak D call TRBD1 (6 bases). The CDR3 spans 12 residues. CDR1 and CDR2 from the germline V gene are SQVTM and ANQGSEA. Trimming removed 6 bases at V and 5 bases at J, with 13 bases between. This CDR3 reads CSVARGGYGYTF. The CDR3 coding sequence is TGCAGCGTAGCCAGGGGTGGGTATGGCTACACCTTC. The full variable domain, rest sourced from reference TRBV29-1 and TRBJ1-2, is SAVISQKPSRDICQRGTSLTIQCQVDSQVTMMFWYRQQPGQSLTLIATANQGSEATYESGFVIDKFPISRPNLTFSTLTVSNMSPEDSSIYLCSVARGGYGYTFGSGTRLTVV.

The chain uses TRBV10-3 and TRBJ1-2; 10 nucleotides line up with TRBD1. The CDR3 runs 15 residues. Germline V gene sequence: CDR1 ENHRY, CDR2 SYGVKD. Trimming removed 2 bases from V and 4 bases from J; junction bases left unmatched: 4. Written as DNA, the CDR3 is TGTGCCATCAGTGAGACAGGACAGGGGGTCTATGGCTACACCTTC. This sequence encodes CAISETGQGVYGYTF.

The chain uses TRBV5-6 and TRBJ2-5, with 8 bases lining up with TRBD2. This CDR3 spans 16 amino acids. The trim removed 4 bases at V and 3 bases at J, leaving 11 bases unmatched. The V gene's germline CDR1 is SGHDT and CDR2 YYEEEE. CDR3 loop: CASSPNTSGGKETQYF. DNA for the CDR3: TGTGCCAGCAGCCCAAATACTAGCGGAGGGAAAGAGACCCAGTACTTC.

V and J are TRBV30 and TRBJ1-1, with D perhaps TRBD1 (6 bases). Between the trimmed V and J ends, which lost 2 bases and 1 base, there was a span of 8 bases. The CDR3 is 13 residues long. Germline CDR1 reads GTSNPN; CDR2 reads SVGIG (reference sequence). CDR3 nucleotides: TGTGCCTGGAGTTGGGACACGAACACTGAAGCTTTCTTT. Protein sequence: CAWSWDTNTEAFF.

The chain combines TRBV12-3 or TRBV12-4 with TRBJ2-3; D unresolved. V was trimmed by 3 bases and J by 4 bases, leaving 8 bases between them. The CDR3 contains 13 residues. CDR3 bases: TGTGCCAGCAGTTTTCAGCGATCAGATACGCAGTATTTT. Translated: CASSFQRSDTQYF.

DNA for the CDR3: TGTGCCAGCAGTTTACAAAGGGGCGCTGAAGCTTTCTTT. Amino acid sequence: CASSLQRGAEAFF. This rearrangement joins TRBV12-3 or TRBV12-4 to TRBJ1-1; possibly TRBD1 for D (5 bases). CDR3 size: 13 residues. V gave up 2 bases and J gave up 6 bases, with 10 bases separating them.

The chain joins TRBV9 to TRBJ2-1; the match to TRBD2 covers 11 bases. The CDR3 has 19 residues. Germline CDR1 reads SGDLS; CDR2 reads YYNGEE. With V trimmed by 0 bases and J by 0 bases, 8 bases remained unmatched. In DNA, the CDR3 is TGTGCCAGCAGCGTAGAGTCTAGCGGGGGGTCGAGCTCCTACAATGAGCAGTTCTTC. Encoded protein: CASSVESSGGSSSYNEQFF.

The chain carries TRBV6-5 and TRBJ1-4; a weak D match, TRBD1 (6 bases). The CDR3 runs to 14 residues. Germline values: CDR1 MNHEY, CDR2 SVGAGI. The germline V and J ends were trimmed by 7 bases and 6 bases, with 15 bases remaining between them. The CDR3 region is CASTLRGGDEKLFF. The CDR3, as DNA: TGTGCCAGCACCTTACGCGGGGGCGATGAAAAACTGTTTTTT.

This CDR3 is CASRQGAGTDTQYF. CDR3 sequence (DNA): TGTGCCAGCAGACAGGGGGCTGGCACAGATACGCAGTATTTT. This chain connects TRBV6-1 to TRBJ2-3; 9 bases are shared with TRBD1. CDR1 is MNHNS, CDR2 SASEGT, per germline. V dropped 6 bases and J dropped 1; count of bases not matched to a gene: 2. The CDR3 has 14 amino acids.

CDR3 coding DNA: TGTGCCAGCAGCCCGGGACTAGCGGGTAGTAATGAGCAGTTCTTC. Translated, it gives CASSPGLAGSNEQFF. V usage is TRBV9 and J usage is TRBJ2-1, with TRBD2 matching over 12 bases. Germline lookup yields CDR1 SGDLS and CDR2 YYNGEE. The CDR3 extends over 15 amino acids. Losses at the gene ends were 4 bases for V and 7 bases for J; bases not matched to a gene: 6.

This clone was detected only once. The V gene is TRBV5-1, the J gene TRBJ2-2; 12 bases agree with TRBD2. This CDR3 contains 17 residues. In germline, CDR1 is SGHRS, CDR2 YFSETQ. The V gene end was trimmed by 4 bases and the J gene end by 3 bases; junction bases not matched to a gene: 7. The CDR3 region has the DNA TGCGCCAGCAGCGTAGGACTAGCGGGGAGCGACACCGGGGAGCTGTTTTTT. It translates to CASSVGLAGSDTGELFF.

The CDR3: CAISAIAGGGNEQFF. Written as DNA, the CDR3 is TGTGCCATCAGTGCTATAGCGGGAGGTGGGAATGAGCAGTTCTTC. The rearrangement links TRBV10-3 to TRBJ2-1; TRBD2 matches 10 bases. Trimming took 4 bases from V and 7 from J; bases not matched to a gene: 7. The CDR3 loop spans 15 amino acids. The V gene's germline CDR1 is ENHRY and CDR2 SYGVKD.

This clone was found once. The chain couples TRBV29-1 to TRBJ2-2; no clear D gene. With 4 bases removed from V and 0 bases from J, the gap between germline ends came to 9 bases. The length of the CDR3 is 14 residues. CDR1 and CDR2 (germline): SQVTM, ANQGSEA. DNA of the CDR3: TGCAGCGTTGTTGGCATCTCGAACACCGGGGAGCTGTTTTTT. Translating gives CSVVGISNTGELFF.

This sequence joins TRBV4-1 and TRBJ2-3; possibly TRBD2 for D (5 bases). V shed 0 bases and J shed 0 bases, with 16 bases lying between them. CDR1 is MGHRA, CDR2 YSYEKL, per germline. The CDR3 has 18 amino acids. CDR3 amino acids: CASSQEGLAGSSTDTQYF. Here the CDR3 DNA reads TGCGCCAGCAGCCAAGAAGGCTTGGCGGGTTCTAGCACAGATACGCAGTATTTT.

This clone was counted between two and nine times. The chain combines TRBV11-2 with TRBJ2-7; TRBD1 might be the D (6 bases). CDR3 length: 16 residues. V shed 3 bases and J shed 7 bases, with 22 bases lying between them. CDR1 SGHAT and CDR2 FQNNGV come from the germline V gene. Here the CDR3 DNA reads TGTGCCAGCAGCTTCCTCACAGGGACCCCTTGGGGAGAGCAGTACTTC. Protein sequence: CASSFLTGTPWGEQYF.

CDR3 nucleotide sequence: TGTGCCAGCCAACCTAATACAGGGGGTAGCTACAATCAGCCCCAGCATTTT. Translated, it gives CASQPNTGGSYNQPQHF. The chain has TRBV7-8 and TRBJ1-5; TRBD1 agrees at 8 bases. The CDR3 length is 17 residues. Looked up from germline, CDR1 is SGHVS and CDR2 is FQNEAQ. J was trimmed by 3 bases and V by 8 bases; bases with no gene match: 15.

The chain recombines TRBV19 with TRBJ1-5; 7 bases fit TRBD1. Looked up from germline, CDR1 is LNHDA and CDR2 is SQIVND (reference sequence). This CDR3 has 19 amino acids. V dropped 4 bases and J dropped 0; count of bases not matched to a gene: 15. The CDR3 region is CASSTFAGTDSYSNQPQHF. As DNA, the CDR3 is TGTGCCAGTAGTACCTTCGCCGGGACAGACAGTTATAGCAATCAGCCCCAGCATTTT.

This chain joins TRBV9 and TRBJ2-1; tentatively, D is TRBD1 (6 bases). The CDR3 is 16 amino acids. Trimming took 3 bases from V and 4 from J, leaving 17 bases between them. Germline lookup yields CDR1 SGDLS and CDR2 YYNGEE. This chain's CDR3 is CASSDQQGDEYNEQFF. The CDR3 bases are TGTGCCAGCAGCGACCAACAGGGCGACGAGTACAATGAGCAGTTCTTC.

The V call is TRBV11-1, the J call TRBJ1-1; maybe TRBD1 (6 bases). V shed 5 bases and J shed 4 bases, with 11 bases lying between them. Germline V CDR1 and CDR2: SGHAT, FQDESV (reference sequence). The CDR3 is 13 residues long. The CDR3 region is CASSIQGSTEAFF. As DNA, the CDR3 is TGTGCCAGCAGCATACAGGGAAGCACTGAAGCTTTCTTT.

The J gene is TRBJ2-5, the V gene TRBV19; TRBD2 agrees at 16 bases. J lost 5 bases, V lost 5 bases, and 5 bases had no gene match. Germline values: CDR1 LNHDA, CDR2 SQIVND (reference sequence). CDR3 length: 16 residues. CDR3 amino acids: CASSLGLAGGRETQYF. The CDR3 DNA sequence: TGTGCCAGTAGTCTGGGACTAGCGGGAGGGCGGGAGACCCAGTACTTC.

V gene TRBV7-9 combines with J gene TRBJ2-7; TRBD1 aligns across 9 bases. CDR1 and CDR2 (germline): SEHNR, FQNEAQ (reference sequence). This CDR3 contains 16 residues. J was trimmed by 5 bases and V by 1 base; bases with no gene match: 9. DNA for the CDR3: TGTGCCAGCAGCTTAGGTCCGGGACAGGGTCCCCACGAGCAGTACTTC. It specifies CASSLGPGQGPHEQYF.

The J gene is TRBJ1-2, the V gene TRBV7-9; 7 bases fit TRBD1. J was trimmed by 2 bases and V by 5 bases; bases with no gene match: 5. This CDR3 spans 14 amino acids. CDR1 and CDR2 from the germline V gene are SEHNR and FQNEAQ (reference sequence). The DNA for the CDR3 is TGTGCCAGCAGCCCACAGGGGATCAACTATGGCTACACCTTC. This translates into CASSPQGINYGYTF.